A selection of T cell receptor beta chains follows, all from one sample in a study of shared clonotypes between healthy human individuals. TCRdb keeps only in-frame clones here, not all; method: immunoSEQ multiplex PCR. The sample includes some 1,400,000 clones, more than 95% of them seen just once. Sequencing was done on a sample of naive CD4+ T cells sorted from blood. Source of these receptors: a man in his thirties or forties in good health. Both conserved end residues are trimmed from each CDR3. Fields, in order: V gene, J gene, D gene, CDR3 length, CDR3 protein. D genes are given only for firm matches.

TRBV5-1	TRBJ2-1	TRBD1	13	ASSLMGQSSNEQF
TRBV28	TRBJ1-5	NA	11	ASRGHVNQPQH
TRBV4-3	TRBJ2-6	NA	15	ASSQVPRPSGANVLT
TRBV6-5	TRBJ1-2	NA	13	ATRRGGVSDHGYT
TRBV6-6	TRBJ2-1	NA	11	ASSYPSPAGQF
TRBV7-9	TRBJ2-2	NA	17	ASSVAPGIGRVNTGELF
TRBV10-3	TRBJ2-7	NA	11	AITQASSYEQY
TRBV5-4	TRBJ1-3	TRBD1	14	ASSGEGAMYGNTIY
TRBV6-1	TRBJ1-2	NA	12	ASRPAGPGYGYT
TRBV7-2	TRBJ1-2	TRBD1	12	ASSPRQGYYGYT
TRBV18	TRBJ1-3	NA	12	ASSPTVTGNTIY
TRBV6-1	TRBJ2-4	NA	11	ASRNLAKNIQY
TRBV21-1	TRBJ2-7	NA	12	ASSIPRPGGEQY
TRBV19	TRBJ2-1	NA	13	ASSIAARSYNEQF
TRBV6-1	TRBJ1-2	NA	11	ASGREAYYGYT
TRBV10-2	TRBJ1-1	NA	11	ASREGPIPEAF
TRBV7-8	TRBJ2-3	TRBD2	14	ASSLGRGAGEGTQY
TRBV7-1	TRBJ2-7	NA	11	ASSPHGYYEQY
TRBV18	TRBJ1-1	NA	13	ASSPRGSQGTEAF
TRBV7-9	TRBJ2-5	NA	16	ASFGTVGPHSGKETQY
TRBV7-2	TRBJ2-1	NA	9	ASRPYNEQF
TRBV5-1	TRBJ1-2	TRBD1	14	ASSLGGQGVEYGYT
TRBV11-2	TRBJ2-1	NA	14	ASSLEWDTYYNEQF
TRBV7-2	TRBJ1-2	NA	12	ASSLDHSNYGYT
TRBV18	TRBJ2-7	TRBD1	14	ASSRYRGSSSYEQY
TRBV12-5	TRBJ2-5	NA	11	ASAPQGRETQY
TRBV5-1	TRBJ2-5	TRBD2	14	ASSYTLAGMGETQY
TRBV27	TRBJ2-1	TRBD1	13	ASSLVGQGENEQF
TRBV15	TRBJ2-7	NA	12	ATSRGTERYEQY
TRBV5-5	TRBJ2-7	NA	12	ASSSRGWGYEQY
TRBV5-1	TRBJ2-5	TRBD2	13	ASSLATGGQETQY
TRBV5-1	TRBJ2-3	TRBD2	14	ASAPGLAGFTDTQY
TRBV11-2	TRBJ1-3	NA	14	ASSRGQARDRNTIY
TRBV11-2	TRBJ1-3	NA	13	ASSLIDFSGNTIY
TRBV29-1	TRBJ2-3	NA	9	SVSLTDTQY
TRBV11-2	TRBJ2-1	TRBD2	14	ASSRTSGSSYNEQF
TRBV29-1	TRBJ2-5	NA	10	SVEVRRETQY
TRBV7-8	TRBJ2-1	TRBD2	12	ASSLRERYNEQF
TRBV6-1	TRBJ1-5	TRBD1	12	ASSRQGGGQPQH
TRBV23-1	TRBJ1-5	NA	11	ASSQSGNQPQH
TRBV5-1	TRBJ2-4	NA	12	ASSLVGAKNIQY
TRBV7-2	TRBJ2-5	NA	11	ASSPPYQETQY
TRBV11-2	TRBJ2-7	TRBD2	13	ASRASGTPSYEQY